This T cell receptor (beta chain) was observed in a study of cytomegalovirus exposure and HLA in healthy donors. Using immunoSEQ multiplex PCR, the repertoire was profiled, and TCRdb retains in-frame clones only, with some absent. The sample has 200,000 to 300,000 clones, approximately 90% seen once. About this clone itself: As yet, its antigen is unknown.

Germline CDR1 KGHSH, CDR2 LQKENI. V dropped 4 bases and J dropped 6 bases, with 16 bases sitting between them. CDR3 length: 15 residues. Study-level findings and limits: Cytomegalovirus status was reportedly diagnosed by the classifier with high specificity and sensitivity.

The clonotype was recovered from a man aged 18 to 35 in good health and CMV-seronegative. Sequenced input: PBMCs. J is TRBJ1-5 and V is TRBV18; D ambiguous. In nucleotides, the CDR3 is TGTGCCAGCTCACAAGAAAGTCGGCCGGGTCAGCCCCAGCATTTT. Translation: CASSQESRPGQPQHF.